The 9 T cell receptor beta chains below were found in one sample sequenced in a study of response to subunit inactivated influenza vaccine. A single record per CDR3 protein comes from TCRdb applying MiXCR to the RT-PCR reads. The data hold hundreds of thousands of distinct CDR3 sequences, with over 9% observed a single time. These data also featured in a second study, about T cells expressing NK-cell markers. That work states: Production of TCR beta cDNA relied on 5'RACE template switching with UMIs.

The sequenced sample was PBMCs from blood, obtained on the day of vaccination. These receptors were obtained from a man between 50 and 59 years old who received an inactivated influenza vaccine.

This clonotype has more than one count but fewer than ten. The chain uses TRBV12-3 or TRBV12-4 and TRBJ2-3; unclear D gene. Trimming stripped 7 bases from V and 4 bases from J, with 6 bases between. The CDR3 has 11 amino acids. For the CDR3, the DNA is TGTGCCAGCACCGGTGCAGATACGCAGTATTTT. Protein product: CASTGADTQYF.

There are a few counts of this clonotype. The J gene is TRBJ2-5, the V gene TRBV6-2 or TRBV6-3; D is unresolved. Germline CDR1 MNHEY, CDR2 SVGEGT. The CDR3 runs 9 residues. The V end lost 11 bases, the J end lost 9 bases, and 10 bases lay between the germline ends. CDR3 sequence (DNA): TGTGCCGAAGCAACCCCCCAGTACTTC. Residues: CAEATPQYF.

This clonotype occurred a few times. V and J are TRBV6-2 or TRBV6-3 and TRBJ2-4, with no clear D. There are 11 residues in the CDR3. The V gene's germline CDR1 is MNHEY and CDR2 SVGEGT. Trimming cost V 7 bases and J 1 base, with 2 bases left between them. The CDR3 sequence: CASTAKNIQYF. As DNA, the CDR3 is TGTGCCAGCACGGCCAAAAACATTCAGTACTTC.

CDR3 nucleotides: TGTGCCAGTAGTAACGGGGGTGAGCAGTTCTTC. Translating gives CASSNGGEQFF. The rearrangement links TRBV19 to TRBJ2-1; a weak D match, TRBD2 (6 bases). The CDR3 spans 11 residues. V shed 4 bases and J shed 9 bases, with 7 bases lying between them. Germline V gene lookup returns CDR1 LNHDA and CDR2 SQIVND (reference sequence).

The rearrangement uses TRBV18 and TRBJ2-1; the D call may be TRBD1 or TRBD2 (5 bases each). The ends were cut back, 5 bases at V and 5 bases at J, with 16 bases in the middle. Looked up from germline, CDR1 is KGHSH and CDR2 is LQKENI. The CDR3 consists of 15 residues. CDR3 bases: TGTGCCAGCTCAGAACGGTCGGGACCAGACAATGAGCAGTTCTTC. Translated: CASSERSGPDNEQFF.

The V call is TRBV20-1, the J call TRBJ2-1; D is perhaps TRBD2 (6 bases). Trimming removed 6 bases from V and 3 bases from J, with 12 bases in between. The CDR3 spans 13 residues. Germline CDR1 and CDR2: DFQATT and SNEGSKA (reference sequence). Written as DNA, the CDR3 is TGCAGTGCCCCCTGGACTAACTACAATGAGCAGTTCTTC. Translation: CSAPWTNYNEQFF.

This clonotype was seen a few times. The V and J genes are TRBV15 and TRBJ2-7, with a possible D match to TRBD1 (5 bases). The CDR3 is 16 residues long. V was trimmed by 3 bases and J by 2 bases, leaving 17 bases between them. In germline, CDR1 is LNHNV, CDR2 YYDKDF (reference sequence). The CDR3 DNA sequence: TGTGCCACCAGCAGGGACCTTGACAGTATACCCTACGAGCAGTACTTC. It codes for CATSRDLDSIPYEQYF.

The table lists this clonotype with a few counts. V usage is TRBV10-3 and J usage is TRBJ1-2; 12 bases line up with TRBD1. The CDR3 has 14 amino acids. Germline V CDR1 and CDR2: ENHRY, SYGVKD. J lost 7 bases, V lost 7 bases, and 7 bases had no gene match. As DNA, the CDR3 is TGTGCCATCAAAGCCGGGACAGGGGGCTCTGGCTACACCTTC. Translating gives CAIKAGTGGSGYTF.

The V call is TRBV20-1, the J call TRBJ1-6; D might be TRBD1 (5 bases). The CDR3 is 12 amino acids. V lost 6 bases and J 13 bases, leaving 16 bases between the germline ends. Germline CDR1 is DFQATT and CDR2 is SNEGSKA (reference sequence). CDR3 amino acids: CSARDGGFPLHF. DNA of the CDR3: TGCAGTGCACGGGACGGGGGTTTTCCCCTCCACTTT.